Listed here is a single T cell receptor (beta chain). Its cognate antigen is unknown. The junction and the germline gene differ at one end; a read error may be behind it. Using a J-beta primer mix together with a sample-barcoded 5' primer, a second PCR was run for roughly 7 to 11 cycles. Each cDNA molecule received a tag from a template-switch adaptor that had 12 random nucleotides. TCRdb passed the 5' RACE reads through MiXCR, listing each CDR3 protein once. Among 550,000 to 750,000 distinct CDR3 sequences listed, 21% were seen once. The entry originates in a study of blood T cells in healthy people across ages. The study, taken as a whole, reports: Diversity of TCR beta per million T cells declined in a roughly linear way with age.

Donors gave approximately 9.9 milliliters of peripheral blood apiece. Isolated per sample were at least 7 million PBMCs. CDR3 length: 17 amino acids. CDR1 is MGHRA, CDR2 YSYEKL, per germline. The clonotype comes from an older man in good health. The gene calls are TRBV4-1 and TRBJ2-3; 13 bases map to TRBD2. Sequencing input: blood. The CDR3 DNA sequence: TGCGCCAGCAGCCAGACGGGACTAGCGGGAAGCACGGATACGCAGTATTTT. This translates into CASSQTGLAGSTDTQYF.